Listed below are T cell receptor beta chains from one sample, sequenced in a study of cytotoxic CD8 clonotypes in ibrutinib-treated CLL. Generated by immunoSEQ multiplex PCR, the TCRdb table keeps only in-frame clones and is missing some. The sample consists of about 140,000 clones, around 81% of them appearing once. The material sequenced was PBMCs, taken after 36 months of ibrutinib treatment. The receptors come from a human donor with chronic lymphocytic leukemia. Each CDR3 is given with its conserved first and last residue. Fields, in order: clone size, J gene, D gene, V gene, CDR3 DNA, CDR3 protein. The D gene is left open where the match is weak. The size entry is marked missing in some rows and otherwise reads once, few, many or a size class.

abundance: NA
j_gene: TRBJ2-3
d_gene: NA
v_gene: TRBV5-1
CDR3nt: TGCGCCAGCAGCTTGGGTGTCCACACGGATACGCAGTATTTT
CDR3aa: CASSLGVHTDTQYF

abundance: NA
j_gene: TRBJ2-2
d_gene: NA
v_gene: TRBV5-1
CDR3nt: TGCGCCAGCAGCCCTGGGGGGGAGCTGTTTTTT
CDR3aa: CASSPGGELFF

abundance: NA
j_gene: TRBJ2-2
d_gene: TRBD1
v_gene: TRBV5-1
CDR3nt: TGCGCCAGCAGTCGACAGGGTGGAAACACCGGGGAGCTGTTTTTT
CDR3aa: CASSRQGGNTGELFF

abundance: few
j_gene: TRBJ1-2
d_gene: NA
v_gene: TRBV10-2
CDR3nt: TGCGCCAGCAGTGAAGCCAGCAAAGGAGGCTACACCTTC
CDR3aa: CASSEASKGGYTF

abundance: NA
j_gene: TRBJ1-2
d_gene: TRBD1
v_gene: TRBV2
CDR3nt: TGTGCCAGCAGGCCAGGACAGGAAGGAGGCTACACCTTC
CDR3aa: CASRPGQEGGYTF

abundance: NA
j_gene: TRBJ2-7
d_gene: NA
v_gene: TRBV25-1
CDR3nt: TGTGCCAGCAGTGACCTCAGGGGGAGGAACCCCTACGAGCAGTACTTC
CDR3aa: CASSDLRGRNPYEQYF

abundance: NA
j_gene: TRBJ1-1
d_gene: NA
v_gene: TRBV2
CDR3nt: TGTGCCAGCAGCGAGGATGGGAGAGACACTGAAGCTTTCTTT
CDR3aa: CASSEDGRDTEAFF

abundance: NA
j_gene: TRBJ2-3
d_gene: NA
v_gene: TRBV5-1
CDR3nt: TGCGCCAGCAGCCAAGAGGGTACGCAGTATTTT
CDR3aa: CASSQEGTQYF

abundance: NA
j_gene: TRBJ1-2
d_gene: NA
v_gene: TRBV7-6
CDR3nt: TGTGCCAGCAGCTTATTGGGGGGGCAAGGTGGCTACACCTTC
CDR3aa: CASSLLGGQGGYTF

abundance: NA
j_gene: TRBJ2-7
d_gene: NA
v_gene: TRBV29-1
CDR3nt: TGCAGCGTCCAGGACCTACACGAGCAGTACTTC
CDR3aa: CSVQDLHEQYF

abundance: NA
j_gene: TRBJ2-1
d_gene: NA
v_gene: TRBV14
CDR3nt: TGTGCCAGCAGCCAAGACCACGGCCACCCAACCAAGGGGTACAATGAGCAGTTCTTC
CDR3aa: CASSQDHGHPTKGYNEQFF

abundance: NA
j_gene: TRBJ2-5
d_gene: NA
v_gene: TRBV5-1
CDR3nt: TGCGCCAGCAGCTTGGAATCCGCAGCCCAAGAGACCCAGTACTTC
CDR3aa: CASSLESAAQETQYF

abundance: once
j_gene: TRBJ1-2
d_gene: NA
v_gene: TRBV28
CDR3nt: TGTGCCAGCAGTTGGGGGGGATATGGCTACACCTTC
CDR3aa: CASSWGGYGYTF

abundance: NA
j_gene: TRBJ2-1
d_gene: NA
v_gene: TRBV30
CDR3nt: TGTGCCTGGAGTGCAGCGGTTCCCTACAATGAGCAGTTCTTC
CDR3aa: CAWSAAVPYNEQFF

abundance: NA
j_gene: TRBJ2-5
d_gene: NA
v_gene: TRBV5-6
CDR3nt: TGTGCCAGCAGCTCAGGGCCTCAAGAGACCCAGTACTTC
CDR3aa: CASSSGPQETQYF

abundance: NA
j_gene: TRBJ1-1
d_gene: NA
v_gene: TRBV19
CDR3nt: TGTGCCAGTATGGGCGCATGGGAGGCTTTCTTT
CDR3aa: CASMGAWEAFF

abundance: NA
j_gene: TRBJ1-6
d_gene: NA
v_gene: TRBV28
CDR3nt: TGTGCCAGCAGTTTAGACGTCTCACCCCTCCACTTT
CDR3aa: CASSLDVSPLHF

abundance: NA
j_gene: TRBJ2-1
d_gene: NA
v_gene: TRBV7-2
CDR3nt: TGTGCCAGCAGCTTAGGACTCGTCGAGCAGTTCTTC
CDR3aa: CASSLGLVEQFF

abundance: NA
j_gene: TRBJ2-1
d_gene: TRBD2
v_gene: TRBV6-5
CDR3nt: TGTGCCAGCTGGGAGACTAGCGTCGACAATGAGCAGTTCTTC
CDR3aa: CASWETSVDNEQFF

abundance: NA
j_gene: TRBJ1-2
d_gene: NA
v_gene: TRBV10-3
CDR3nt: TGTGCCATCAGTGAGTCGAGAGGACAGACTTACTATGGCTACACCTTC
CDR3aa: CAISESRGQTYYGYTF

abundance: NA
j_gene: TRBJ2-1
d_gene: TRBD1
v_gene: TRBV19
CDR3nt: TGTGCCAGTAGTACCCCCCGAGACAGGGTCTACAATGAGCAGTTCTTC
CDR3aa: CASSTPRDRVYNEQFF

abundance: NA
j_gene: TRBJ2-7
d_gene: TRBD1
v_gene: TRBV18
CDR3nt: TGTGCCAGCTCACCATCGGGACAGGGGGCCTCCTACGAGCAGTACTTC
CDR3aa: CASSPSGQGASYEQYF

abundance: NA
j_gene: TRBJ2-1
d_gene: TRBD2
v_gene: TRBV5-4
CDR3nt: TGTGCCAGCCGACTGGCGGGAGAAGTTGATGAGCAGTTCTTC
CDR3aa: CASRLAGEVDEQFF

abundance: NA
j_gene: TRBJ2-1
d_gene: TRBD1
v_gene: TRBV7-9
CDR3nt: TGTGCCAGCAGCCCAGGGACAGCTGCGGTTGAGCAGTTCTTC
CDR3aa: CASSPGTAAVEQFF

abundance: NA
j_gene: TRBJ1-2
d_gene: TRBD1
v_gene: TRBV27
CDR3nt: TGTGCCAGCAGTTTAGGGACAGGGGTAATCAATGGCTACACCTTC
CDR3aa: CASSLGTGVINGYTF

abundance: NA
j_gene: TRBJ2-2
d_gene: NA
v_gene: TRBV7-8
CDR3nt: TGTGCCAGCAGCTTTTTGGGGGGGGCCCCCGGGGAGCTGTTTTTT
CDR3aa: CASSFLGGAPGELFF

abundance: NA
j_gene: TRBJ2-1
d_gene: TRBD2
v_gene: TRBV4-2
CDR3nt: TGTGCCAGCAGCCTCGGGACTACGAACAATGAGCAGTTCTTC
CDR3aa: CASSLGTTNNEQFF

abundance: NA
j_gene: TRBJ2-1
d_gene: TRBD1
v_gene: TRBV7-9
CDR3nt: TGTGCCAGCAGCTTAAGGACAGGGGGTGGCGATGAGCAGTTCTTC
CDR3aa: CASSLRTGGGDEQFF

abundance: NA
j_gene: TRBJ2-7
d_gene: NA
v_gene: TRBV27
CDR3nt: TGTGCCAGCAGCTCCCTCTGGGGGAGGCAGTACTTC
CDR3aa: CASSSLWGRQYF

abundance: NA
j_gene: TRBJ2-3
d_gene: NA
v_gene: TRBV2
CDR3nt: TGTGCCAGCAACCTCCCGAATACGCAGTATTTT
CDR3aa: CASNLPNTQYF

abundance: NA
j_gene: TRBJ1-1
d_gene: NA
v_gene: TRBV30
CDR3nt: TGTGCCTGGAGTGCATTGGGGGAAACTGAAGCTTTCTTT
CDR3aa: CAWSALGETEAFF

abundance: once
j_gene: TRBJ2-7
d_gene: NA
v_gene: TRBV5-6
CDR3nt: TGTGCCAGCAGCTTGTCCATATACTCCTACGAGCAGTACTTC
CDR3aa: CASSLSIYSYEQYF

abundance: NA
j_gene: TRBJ1-6
d_gene: NA
v_gene: TRBV9
CDR3nt: TGTGCCAGCAGCCTGTACCGGGACCCCTCCAATTCACCCCTCCACTTT
CDR3aa: CASSLYRDPSNSPLHF

abundance: few
j_gene: TRBJ1-5
d_gene: NA
v_gene: TRBV19
CDR3nt: TGTGCCAGCGTTTATGGTAGCAATCAGCCCCAGCATTTT
CDR3aa: CASVYGSNQPQHF

abundance: few
j_gene: TRBJ2-7
d_gene: TRBD2
v_gene: TRBV4-2
CDR3nt: TGTGCCAGCAGCCAAGACGTGGGAGGGCCGAACGAGCAGTACTTC
CDR3aa: CASSQDVGGPNEQYF

abundance: NA
j_gene: TRBJ2-1
d_gene: TRBD2
v_gene: TRBV5-1
CDR3nt: TGCGCCAGCAGCGGGGGACTAGCGGGAGGGCCCTACAATGAGCAGTTCTTC
CDR3aa: CASSGGLAGGPYNEQFF